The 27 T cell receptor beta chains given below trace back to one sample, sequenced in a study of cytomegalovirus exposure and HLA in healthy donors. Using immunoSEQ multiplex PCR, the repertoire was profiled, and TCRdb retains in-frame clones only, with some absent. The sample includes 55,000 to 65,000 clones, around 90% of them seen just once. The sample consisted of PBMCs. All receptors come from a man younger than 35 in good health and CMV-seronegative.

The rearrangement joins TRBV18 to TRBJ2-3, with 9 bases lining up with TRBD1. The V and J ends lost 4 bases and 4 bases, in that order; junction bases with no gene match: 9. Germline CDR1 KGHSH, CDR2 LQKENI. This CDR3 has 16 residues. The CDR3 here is CASSRVIQGAADTQYF. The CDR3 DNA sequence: TGTGCCAGCTCACGCGTAATACAGGGGGCGGCAGATACGCAGTATTTT.

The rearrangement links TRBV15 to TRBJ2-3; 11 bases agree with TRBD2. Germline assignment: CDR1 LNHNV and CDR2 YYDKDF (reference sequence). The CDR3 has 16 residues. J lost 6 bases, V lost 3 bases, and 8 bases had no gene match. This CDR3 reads CATSRATSGEGDTQYF. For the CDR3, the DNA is TGTGCCACCAGCAGGGCGACTAGCGGGGAAGGGGATACGCAGTATTTT.

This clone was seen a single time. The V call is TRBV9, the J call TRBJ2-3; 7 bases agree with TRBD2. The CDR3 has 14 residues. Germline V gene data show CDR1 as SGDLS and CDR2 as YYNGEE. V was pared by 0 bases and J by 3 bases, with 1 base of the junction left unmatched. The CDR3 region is CASSVDGRTDTQYF. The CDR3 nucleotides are TGTGCCAGCAGCGTAGACGGGAGGACAGATACGCAGTATTTT. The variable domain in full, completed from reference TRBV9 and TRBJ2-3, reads DSGVTQTPKHLITATGQRVTLRCSPRSGDLSVYWYQQSLDQGLQFLIQYYNGEERAKGNILERFSAQQFPDLHSELNLSSLELGDSALYFCASSVDGRTDTQYFGPGTRLTVL.

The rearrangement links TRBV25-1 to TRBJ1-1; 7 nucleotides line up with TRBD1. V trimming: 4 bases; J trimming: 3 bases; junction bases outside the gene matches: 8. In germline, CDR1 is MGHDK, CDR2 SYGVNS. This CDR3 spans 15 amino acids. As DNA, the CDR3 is TGTGCCAGCAGTGCAGGGGACAGAAGGCACACTGAAGCTTTCTTT. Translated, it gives CASSAGDRRHTEAFF.

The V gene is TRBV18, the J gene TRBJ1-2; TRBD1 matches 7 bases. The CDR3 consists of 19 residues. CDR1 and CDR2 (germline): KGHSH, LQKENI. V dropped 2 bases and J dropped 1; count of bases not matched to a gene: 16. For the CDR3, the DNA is TGTGCCAGCTCACCATTTCTGGGACAGAGGGGAAAAGTTAACTATGGCTACACCTTC. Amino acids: CASSPFLGQRGKVNYGYTF.

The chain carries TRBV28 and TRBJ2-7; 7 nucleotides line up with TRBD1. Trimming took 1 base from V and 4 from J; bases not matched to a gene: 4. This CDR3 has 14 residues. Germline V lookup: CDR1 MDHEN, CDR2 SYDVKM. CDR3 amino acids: CASSLLGTVYEQYF. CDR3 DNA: TGTGCCAGCAGTTTATTGGGGACAGTTTACGAGCAGTACTTC.

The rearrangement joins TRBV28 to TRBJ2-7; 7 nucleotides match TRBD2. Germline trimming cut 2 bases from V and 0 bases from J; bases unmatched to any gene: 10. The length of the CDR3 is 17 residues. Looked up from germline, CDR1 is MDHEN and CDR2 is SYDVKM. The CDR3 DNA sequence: TGTGCCAGCAGTTTAGATCTCCGGGGCGGGAGCTCCTACGAGCAGTACTTC. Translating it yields CASSLDLRGGSSYEQYF.

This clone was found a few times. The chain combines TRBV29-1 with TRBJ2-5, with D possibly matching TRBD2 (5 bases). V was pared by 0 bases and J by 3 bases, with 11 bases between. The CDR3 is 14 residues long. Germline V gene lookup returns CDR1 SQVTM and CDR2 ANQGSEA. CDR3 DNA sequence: TGCAGCGTTGAAGATCGGGCGGAGGAAGAGACCCAGTACTTC. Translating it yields CSVEDRAEEETQYF.

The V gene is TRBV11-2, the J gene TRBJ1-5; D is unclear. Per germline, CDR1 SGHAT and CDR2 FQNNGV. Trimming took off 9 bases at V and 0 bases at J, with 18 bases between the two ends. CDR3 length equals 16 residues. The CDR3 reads CASSRDSRNSNQPQHF. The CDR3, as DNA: TGTGCCAGTTCCAGAGATTCTAGAAATAGCAATCAGCCCCAGCATTTT.

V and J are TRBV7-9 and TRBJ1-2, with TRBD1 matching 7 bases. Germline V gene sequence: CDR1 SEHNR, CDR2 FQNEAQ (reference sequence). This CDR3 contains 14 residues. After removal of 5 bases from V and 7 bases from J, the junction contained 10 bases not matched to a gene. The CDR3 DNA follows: TGTGCCAGCAGCCGGATGACAGGGATGAGTGGCTACACCTTC. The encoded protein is CASSRMTGMSGYTF.

CDR3 sequence reads: CAITSSTGLNEKLFF. DNA for the CDR3: TGTGCCATCACCTCGTCGACAGGGTTAAATGAAAAACTGTTTTTT. The genes are TRBV28 and TRBJ1-4, with TRBD1 matching over 7 bases. This CDR3 has 15 residues. The J segment lost 5 bases and the V segment lost 10 bases, leaving 13 bases of the junction unmatched. Germline-derived CDR1 and CDR2 are MDHEN and SYDVKM.

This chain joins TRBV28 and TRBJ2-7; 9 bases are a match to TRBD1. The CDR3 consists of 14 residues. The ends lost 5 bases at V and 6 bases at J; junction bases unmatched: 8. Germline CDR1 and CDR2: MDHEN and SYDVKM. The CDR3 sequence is CASSLPGQGSEQYF. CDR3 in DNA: TGTGCCAGCAGTCTTCCGGGACAGGGAAGCGAGCAGTACTTC.

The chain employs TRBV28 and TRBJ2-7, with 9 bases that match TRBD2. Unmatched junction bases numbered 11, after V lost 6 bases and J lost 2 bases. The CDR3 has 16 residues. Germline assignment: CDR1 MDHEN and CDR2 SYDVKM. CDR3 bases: TGTGCCAGCAGCCCCACCGGGACTAGCCCCCCCTACGAGCAGTACTTC. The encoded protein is CASSPTGTSPPYEQYF.

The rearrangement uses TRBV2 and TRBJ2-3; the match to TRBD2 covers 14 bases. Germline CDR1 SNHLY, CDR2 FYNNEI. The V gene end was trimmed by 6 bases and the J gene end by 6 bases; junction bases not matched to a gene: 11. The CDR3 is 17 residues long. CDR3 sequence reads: CASSVFGTSGSYDTQYF. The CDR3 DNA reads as TGTGCCAGCAGCGTGTTTGGGACTAGCGGGAGTTATGATACGCAGTATTTT.

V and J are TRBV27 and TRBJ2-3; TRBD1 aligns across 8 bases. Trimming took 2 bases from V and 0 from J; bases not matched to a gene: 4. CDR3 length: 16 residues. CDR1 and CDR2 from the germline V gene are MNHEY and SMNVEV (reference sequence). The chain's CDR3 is CASSLRTGGSTDTQYF. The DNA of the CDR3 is TGTGCCAGCAGTTTACGAACAGGGGGGAGCACAGATACGCAGTATTTT.

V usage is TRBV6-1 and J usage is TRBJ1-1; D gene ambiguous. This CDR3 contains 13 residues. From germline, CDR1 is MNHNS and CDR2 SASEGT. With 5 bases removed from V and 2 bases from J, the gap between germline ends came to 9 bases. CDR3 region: CASSTEPNTEAFF. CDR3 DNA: TGTGCCAGCAGTACAGAACCTAACACTGAAGCTTTCTTT.

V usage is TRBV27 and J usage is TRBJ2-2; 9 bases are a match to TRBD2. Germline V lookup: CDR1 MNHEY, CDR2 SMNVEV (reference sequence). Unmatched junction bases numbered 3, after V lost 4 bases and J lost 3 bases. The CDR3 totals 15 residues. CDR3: CASSSGLAYTGELFF. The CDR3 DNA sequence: TGTGCCAGCAGTTCGGGACTAGCTTACACCGGGGAGCTGTTTTTT.

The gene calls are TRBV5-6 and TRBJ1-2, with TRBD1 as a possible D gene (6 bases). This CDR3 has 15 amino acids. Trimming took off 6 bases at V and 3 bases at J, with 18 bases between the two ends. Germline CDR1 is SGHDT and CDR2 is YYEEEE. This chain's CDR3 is CASILGRGGDYGYTF. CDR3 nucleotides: TGTGCCAGCATCCTCGGTAGGGGGGGGGACTATGGCTACACCTTC.

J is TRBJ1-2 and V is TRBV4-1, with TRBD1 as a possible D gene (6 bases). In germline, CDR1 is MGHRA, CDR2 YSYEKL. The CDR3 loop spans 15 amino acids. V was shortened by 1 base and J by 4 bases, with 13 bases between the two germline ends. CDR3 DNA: TGCGCCAGCAGCCAAGGGCAGGGGCCGTTCTATGGCTACACCTTC. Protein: CASSQGQGPFYGYTF.

CDR3 amino acids: CAISERKLGGGIQYF. The CDR3 nucleotides are TGTGCCATCAGTGAGAGGAAGTTGGGGGGAGGCATTCAGTACTTC. The rearrangement links TRBV10-3 to TRBJ2-4; D possibly corresponds to TRBD2 (6 bases). With 2 bases removed from V and 9 bases from J, the gap between germline ends came to 17 bases. The CDR3 extends over 15 amino acids. Per the germline V gene, CDR1 is ENHRY and CDR2 is SYGVKD.

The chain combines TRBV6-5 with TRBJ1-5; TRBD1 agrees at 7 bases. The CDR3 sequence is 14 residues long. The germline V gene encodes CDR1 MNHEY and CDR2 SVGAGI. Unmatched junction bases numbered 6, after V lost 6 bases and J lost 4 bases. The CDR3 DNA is TGTGCCAGCAGCCAAGGGACAGAAAATCAGCCCCAGCATTTT. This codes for CASSQGTENQPQHF.

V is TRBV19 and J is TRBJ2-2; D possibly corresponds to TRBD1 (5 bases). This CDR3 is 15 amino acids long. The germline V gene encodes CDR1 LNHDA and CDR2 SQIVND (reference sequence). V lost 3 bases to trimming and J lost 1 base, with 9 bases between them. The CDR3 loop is CASSIYQGNTGELFF. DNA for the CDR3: TGTGCCAGTAGTATTTATCAGGGGAACACCGGGGAGCTGTTTTTT. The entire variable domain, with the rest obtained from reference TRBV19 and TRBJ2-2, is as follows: DGGITQSPKYLFRKEGQNVTLSCEQNLNHDAMYWYRQDPGQGLRLIYYSQIVNDFQKGDIAEGYSVSREKKESFPLTVTSAQKNPTAFYLCASSIYQGNTGELFFGEGSRLTVL.

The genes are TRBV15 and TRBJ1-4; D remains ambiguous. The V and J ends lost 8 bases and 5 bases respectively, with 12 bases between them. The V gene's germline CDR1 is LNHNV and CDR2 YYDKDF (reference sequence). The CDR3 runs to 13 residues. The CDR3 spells CATSGNSNEKLFF. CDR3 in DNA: TGTGCCACCTCCGGGAATTCGAATGAAAAACTGTTTTTT.

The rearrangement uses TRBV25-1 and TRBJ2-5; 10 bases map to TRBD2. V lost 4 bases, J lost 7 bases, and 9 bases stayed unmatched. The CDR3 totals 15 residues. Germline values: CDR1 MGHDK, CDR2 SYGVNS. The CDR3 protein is CASSGSGRARGTQYF. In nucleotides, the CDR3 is TGTGCCAGCAGTGGCAGCGGGAGGGCCAGAGGGACCCAGTACTTC.

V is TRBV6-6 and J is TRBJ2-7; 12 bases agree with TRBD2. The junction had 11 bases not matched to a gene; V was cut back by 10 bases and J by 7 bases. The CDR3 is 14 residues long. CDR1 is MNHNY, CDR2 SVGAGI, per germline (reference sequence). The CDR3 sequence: CATKTSGSLGEQYF. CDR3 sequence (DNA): TGTGCCACCAAGACTAGCGGGAGTTTGGGGGAGCAGTACTTC.

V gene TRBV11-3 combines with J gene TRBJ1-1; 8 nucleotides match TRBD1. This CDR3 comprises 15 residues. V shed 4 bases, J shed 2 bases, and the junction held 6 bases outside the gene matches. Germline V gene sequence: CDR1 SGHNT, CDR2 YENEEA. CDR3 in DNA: TGTGCCAGCAGCTCGAGACAGGGGATCAACACTGAAGCTTTCTTT. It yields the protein CASSSRQGINTEAFF.

The CDR3 sequence is CASSEYRGGQPQHF. Written as DNA, the CDR3 is TGTGCCAGCAGTGAGTACAGGGGGGGTCAGCCCCAGCATTTT. The chain carries TRBV6-1 and TRBJ1-5; TRBD1 aligns across 8 bases. The V segment lost 3 bases and the J segment 6 bases; nucleotides outside the gene matches: 4. The CDR3 spans 14 residues. The germline gives CDR1 MNHNS, CDR2 SASEGT.